The 12 T cell receptor beta chains presented below share a single source sample, sequenced in a study of blood T cell repertoires in COVID-19. The assay was immunoSEQ multiplex PCR, and TCRdb's table has in-frame clones only and misses some. Of 250,000 to 350,000 clones listed, 85% were seen once; the top ten hold about 2.7%. The sequenced sample was PBMCs or T cells enriched from blood (not recorded which). Receptors originate from a woman in her forties or fifties who had recovered from COVID-19.

V is TRBV4-2 and J is TRBJ2-7; D perhaps matches TRBD2 (5 bases). This CDR3 has 15 residues. V lost 0 bases and J lost 0, with 9 bases in between. Looked up from germline, CDR1 is LGHNA and CDR2 is YNFKEQ. CDR3: CASSQEPEGSYEQYF. In DNA, the CDR3 is TGTGCCAGCAGCCAAGAACCTGAGGGCTCCTACGAGCAGTACTTC.

The chain uses TRBV5-5 and TRBJ2-3; D might be TRBD1 (6 bases). Trimming shortened V by 6 bases and J by 4 bases, and 18 bases separated the two germline ends. Germline lookup yields CDR1 SGHKS and CDR2 YYEKEE (reference sequence). This CDR3 contains 15 residues. The CDR3 sequence: CASTLQGRRADTQYF. The CDR3 DNA is TGTGCCAGCACCCTGCAGGGGCGCAGGGCAGATACGCAGTATTTT. Full variable domain (outside the CDR3, taken from reference TRBV5-5 and TRBJ2-3): DAGVTQSPTHLIKTRGQQVTLRCSPISGHKSVSWYQQVLGQGPQFIFQYYEKEERGRGNFPDRFSARQFPNYSSELNVNALLLGDSALYLCASTLQGRRADTQYFGPGTRLTVL.

The CDR3 nucleotides read TGTGCCAGCAGCCCTTTCGGACTAGCGGGAAGTGAGCAGTTCTTC. Translating it yields CASSPFGLAGSEQFF. V is TRBV7-2 and J is TRBJ2-1; 12 nucleotides align to TRBD2. The CDR3 is made up of 15 amino acids. With V trimmed by 5 bases and J by 9 bases, 8 bases remained unmatched. CDR1 and CDR2 (germline): SGHTA, FQGNSA.

V gene TRBV7-9 combines with J gene TRBJ2-2; possibly TRBD2 for D (5 bases). CDR1 and CDR2 (germline): SEHNR, FQNEAQ (reference sequence). Deletions cut 5 bases from V and 1 base from J, with 11 bases between. This CDR3 has 15 residues. The CDR3 sequence: CASSPTGRNTGELFF. CDR3 nucleotides: TGTGCCAGCAGCCCGACGGGGAGGAACACCGGGGAGCTGTTTTTT.

The chain carries TRBV7-2 and TRBJ1-2; 9 nucleotides match TRBD1. Germline V lookup: CDR1 SGHTA, CDR2 FQGNSA. Trimming at V came to 6 bases and at J to 4 bases, leaving 3 bases not matched to a gene. The CDR3 totals 13 residues. The CDR3 protein is CASRRTGAYGYTF. CDR3 DNA: TGTGCCAGCAGACGGACAGGGGCCTATGGCTACACCTTC.

This chain links TRBV28 with TRBJ1-1; TRBD1 agrees at 8 bases. This CDR3 comprises 14 residues. CDR1 is MDHEN and CDR2 is SYDVKM in the germline V gene. With 7 bases clipped from V and 5 bases from J, the junction kept 9 bases outside the gene matches. DNA of the CDR3: TGTGCCAGCATCCGCCAGGGGGCGCGAACTGAAGCTTTCTTT. This gives the protein CASIRQGARTEAFF.

This sequence joins TRBV6-6 and TRBJ2-2; 15 positions agree with TRBD2. Trimming at V came to 5 bases and at J to 7 bases, leaving 11 bases not matched to a gene. Germline CDR1 reads MNHNY; CDR2 reads SVGAGI (reference sequence). There are 18 residues in the CDR3. Written as DNA, the CDR3 is TGTGCCAGCAGTCCCGCCGGGACTAGCGGGAGGAGCGGCGGGGAGCTGTTTTTT. It yields the protein CASSPAGTSGRSGGELFF.

This clone appeared once. CDR3 amino acids: CASSQSSEGPYGYTF. The CDR3 DNA follows: TGTGCCAGCAGCCAATCCTCTGAGGGTCCCTATGGCTACACCTTC. This chain uses TRBV3-1 (or the pseudogene TRBV3-2) with TRBJ1-2; D gene uncertain. The germline CDR1 and CDR2 sequences are LGHDT and YNNKEL (reference sequence). V lost 2 bases and J lost 4, with 14 bases in between. The CDR3 runs 15 residues.

The chain couples TRBV5-1 to TRBJ1-2; D not certain. The germline V and J ends were trimmed by 5 bases and 0 bases, with 14 bases remaining between them. CDR3 length: 15 residues. CDR1 and CDR2 (germline): SGHRS, YFSETQ. The CDR3 protein is CASRETGSSNYGYTF. As DNA, the CDR3 is TGCGCCAGCAGAGAGACCGGGAGCTCTAACTATGGCTACACCTTC.

V is TRBV11-2 and J is TRBJ1-2; D is ambiguous. Germline CDR1 SGHAT, CDR2 FQNNGV. V gave up 5 bases and J gave up 2 bases, with 9 bases separating them. This CDR3 has 13 amino acids. The CDR3 loop reads CASSPDGNYGYTF. The CDR3 DNA follows: TGTGCCAGCAGCCCAGACGGGAACTATGGCTACACCTTC.

V gene TRBV2 combines with J gene TRBJ1-5; 9 nucleotides line up with TRBD1. The CDR3 spans 17 residues. CDR1 and CDR2 from the germline V gene are SNHLY and FYNNEI. V shed 4 bases and J 2 bases; nucleotides not matched to a gene: 9. This CDR3 reads CASSATGTGFGNQPQHF. The CDR3 DNA sequence: TGTGCCAGCAGTGCCACCGGGACAGGGTTTGGCAATCAGCCCCAGCATTTT.

This rearrangement joins TRBV3-1 (or the pseudogene TRBV3-2) to TRBJ2-5; 7 positions match TRBD2. The germline V gene encodes CDR1 LGHDT and CDR2 YNNKEL (reference sequence). J gave up 4 bases and V 5 bases, and 10 bases lay outside the gene matches. The CDR3 totals 15 residues. The CDR3 coding sequence is TGTGCCAGCAGCAGGTCTAGCGGACTAAGAGAGACCCAGTACTTC. Its protein is CASSRSSGLRETQYF.